Sequencing of this T cell receptor beta chain was carried out in a study of blood T cell repertoires in COVID-19. Study context: Sources were T cells, B-cell-depleted T cells, or PBMCs; the material itself was cDNA or gDNA.

This clone was observed a few times. The CDR3 runs to 17 residues. Germline V gives CDR1 SGDLS, CDR2 YYNGEE. Trimming took 4 bases from V and 1 from J, leaving 18 bases between them. The protocol was immunoSEQ multiplex PCR, while the TCRdb copy is restricted to in-frame clones and leaves out a portion. The data contain around 140,000 clones, 75% to 90% of them seen just once; the ten biggest clones take up approximately 40%. The sequence came from a man aged 50 to 59 who had recovered from COVID-19. The chain carries TRBV9 and TRBJ1-3, with D uncertain. The specimen sequenced was peripheral blood. CDR3 in DNA: TGTGCCAGCAGCCAGCGAGATTCGCGGCGATCTGGAAACACCATATATTTT. Translated: CASSQRDSRRSGNTIYF.